This T cell receptor beta chain is from a study of beta chain features in type 1 diabetes. As for the study in general: Sorted cells numbering approximately 110,000,000 were examined across all samples.

Of the isolated RNA, all was reverse transcribed, and so the sequenced material was expressed TCRB transcripts. Repertoires were generated with immunoSEQ multiplex PCR, while TCRdb's copy carries only in-frame clones and drops some. The profile shows roughly 500,000 clones, about an eighth of them singletons. This clone appeared a few times. At the DNA level, this CDR3 is encoded by other sequences in the same sample as well. With 3 bases removed from V and 6 bases from J, the gap between germline ends came to 4 bases. The CDR3 contains 11 residues. Germline V gene data show CDR1 as SGHDN and CDR2 as FVKESK.

This clonotype was obtained from a woman aged 18-30 years in good health. The sample consisted of naive CD4+ T cells from blood. J is TRBJ2-3 and V is TRBV14, with D unclear. The CDR3 DNA follows: TGTGCCAGCAGCCATTCGGATACGCAGTATTTT. This translates into CASSHSDTQYF.